Listed here is a single TCR beta chain. CDR1 and CDR2 (germline): SGHTA, FQGTGA. The germline V and J ends were trimmed by 2 bases and 8 bases, with 21 bases remaining between them. CDR3 length: 16 residues. The data are from a study of cytomegalovirus exposure and HLA in healthy donors. Overall study context: Early released data had 80 million or so unique TCRs, all coming from HLA-typed donors.

In the PCR, 60 Vbeta and 13 Jbeta primers were used. Libraries were prepared by immunoSEQ multiplex PCR; TCRdb keeps only in-frame clonotypes and omits some of them. The sample consists of 150,000 or so clones, approximately 80% of them appearing once. This clonotype was obtained from a woman in her forties in good health and CMV-seronegative. The sequencing sample was made of PBMCs. The chain joins TRBV7-3 to TRBJ1-2; D may be TRBD1 (6 bases). The CDR3 protein is CASSLSGTGSMRGYTF. The CDR3 bases are TGTGCCAGCAGCTTATCCGGTACAGGGTCAATGAGGGGCTACACCTTC.